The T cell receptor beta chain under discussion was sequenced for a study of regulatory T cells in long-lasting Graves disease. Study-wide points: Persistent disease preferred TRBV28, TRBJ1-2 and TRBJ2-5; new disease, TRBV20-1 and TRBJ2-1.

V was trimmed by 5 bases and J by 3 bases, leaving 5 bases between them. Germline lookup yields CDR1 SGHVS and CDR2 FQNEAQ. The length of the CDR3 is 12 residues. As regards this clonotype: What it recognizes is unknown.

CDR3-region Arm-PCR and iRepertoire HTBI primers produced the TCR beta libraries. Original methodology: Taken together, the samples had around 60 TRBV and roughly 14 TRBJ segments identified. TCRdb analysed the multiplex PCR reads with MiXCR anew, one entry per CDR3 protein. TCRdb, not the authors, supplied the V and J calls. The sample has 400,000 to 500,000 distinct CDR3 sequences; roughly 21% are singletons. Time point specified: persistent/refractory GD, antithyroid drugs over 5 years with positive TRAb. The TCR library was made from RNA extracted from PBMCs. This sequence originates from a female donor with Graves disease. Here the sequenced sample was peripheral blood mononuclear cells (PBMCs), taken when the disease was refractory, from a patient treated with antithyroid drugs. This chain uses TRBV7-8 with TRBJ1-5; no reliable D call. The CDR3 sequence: CASSIHNQPQHF. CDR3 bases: TGTGCCAGCAGCATACACAATCAGCCCCAGCATTTT.